This T cell receptor beta chain comes out of a study of T cell responses to AZD1222 COVID-19 vaccine. TCRdb's table, derived via immunoSEQ multiplex PCR, lists solely in-frame clones and lacks some. The sample holds 90,000 to 150,000 clones; more than 75% are singletons and the top ten take roughly 4%. Study-level points and caveats: Nearly half of spike-specific TCRs reportedly target unmutated variant regions. Clonal diversity may have been underestimated, and the donors were mostly white British, with more females than males.

Pooled in the analysis were second doses at about 4 or about 12 weeks. This CDR3 spans 16 amino acids. Germline CDR1 is MNHEY and CDR2 is SMNVEV (reference sequence). V shed 7 bases, J shed 0 bases, and the junction held 4 bases outside the gene matches. About this clone: Its specificity is not known.

This specimen was peripheral blood, taken 28 days after the second AZD1222 dose. V usage is TRBV27 and J usage is TRBJ1-4; 11 bases agree with TRBD1. This clonotype was sampled from an adult who received the AZD1222 COVID-19 vaccine. CDR3: CASKDRGLSTNEKLFF. CDR3 nucleotides: TGTGCCAGCAAGGACAGGGGGCTTTCAACTAATGAAAAACTGTTTTTT. Using reference TRBV27 and TRBJ1-4 for the parts outside the CDR3, the full variable domain is EAQVTQNPRYLITVTGKKLTVTCSQNMNHEYMSWYRQDPGLGLRQIYYSMNVEVTDKGDVPEGYKVSRKEKRNFPLILESPSPNQTSLYFCASKDRGLSTNEKLFFGSGTQLSVL.